This is a list of T cell receptor beta chains from one sample in a study of blood T cell repertoires in COVID-19. Repertoires were generated with immunoSEQ multiplex PCR, while TCRdb's copy carries only in-frame clones and drops some. The table shows more than 45,000 clones, with 83% occurring only once. Sequencing was carried out using peripheral blood. The receptors derive from a man between 40 and 49 years old with acute or convalescent COVID-19. Both conserved end residues are part of each CDR3. Fields, in order: D gene, V gene, J gene, clone size, CDR3 protein, CDR3 DNA. A D gene is named only where the DNA matches it firmly. Only part of the rows carry a size: once, few, many, or a class if the clone is expanded.

-,TRBV6-6,TRBJ2-3,once,CASSYLTADGDTQYF,TGTGCCAGCAGTTACCTGACTGCCGACGGGGATACGCAGTATTTT
TRBD1,TRBV5-8,TRBJ1-2,-,CASSRDRNYGYTF,TGTGCCAGCAGCAGGGACAGAAACTATGGCTACACCTTC
TRBD1,TRBV28,TRBJ1-2,-,CASSKGQPYGYTF,TGTGCCAGCAGTAAGGGACAGCCCTATGGCTACACCTTC
TRBD1,TRBV19,TRBJ1-2,-,CASTGQLSYGYTF,TGTGCCAGTACGGGACAGCTAAGTTATGGCTACACCTTC
TRBD1,TRBV2,TRBJ1-5,-,CASRLSPGQGNNQPQHF,TGTGCCAGCAGATTATCCCCCGGACAGGGTAACAATCAGCCCCAGCATTTT
-,TRBV19,TRBJ1-3,-,CASTLGGDSGNTIYF,TGTGCCAGTACCCTAGGAGGGGACTCTGGAAACACCATATATTTT
-,TRBV2,TRBJ2-5,-,CASSEAIRQETQYF,TGTGCCAGCAGTGAAGCGATCAGGCAAGAGACCCAGTACTTC
TRBD1,TRBV18,TRBJ1-1,-,CASSPSGTGKGNTEAFF,TGTGCCAGCTCTCCCTCCGGGACAGGGAAAGGGAACACTGAAGCTTTCTTT
-,TRBV9,TRBJ1-3,-,CASSVDSYTGGNTIYF,TGTGCCAGCAGCGTAGATTCGTATACAGGGGGAAACACCATATATTTT
TRBD2,TRBV5-5,TRBJ2-1,-,CASSFFGGAAYNEQFF,TGTGCCAGCAGCTTTTTCGGGGGGGCTGCCTACAATGAGCAGTTCTTC
-,TRBV30,TRBJ2-7,-,CASSEDYEQYF,TGTGCCTCCTCCGAGGACTACGAGCAGTACTTC
TRBD2,TRBV5-5,TRBJ2-1,-,CASSPSGTWGDEQFF,TGTGCCAGCAGCCCTAGCGGGACCTGGGGAGATGAGCAGTTCTTC
TRBD1,TRBV5-6,TRBJ1-1,-,CASSPDYRTGMNTEAFF,TGTGCCAGCAGCCCGGATTACAGGACAGGCATGAACACTGAAGCTTTCTTT
-,TRBV9,TRBJ2-1,-,CASSPRLGQGNEQFF,TGTGCCAGCAGCCCGCGGTTGGGGCAGGGCAATGAGCAGTTCTTC
-,TRBV7-7,TRBJ2-5,-,CASSLVGAGETQYF,TGTGCCAGCAGCTTAGTGGGGGCCGGGGAGACCCAGTACTTC
TRBD1,TRBV15,TRBJ1-5,-,CATSKGQGGNQPQHF,TGTGCCACCAGCAAGGGACAGGGAGGCAATCAGCCCCAGCATTTT
-,TRBV10-3,TRBJ2-3,-,CAISVYGEVGTDTQYF,TGTGCCATCAGTGTATACGGGGAAGTCGGCACAGATACGCAGTATTTT
-,TRBV3-1/TRBV3-2,TRBJ2-7,-,CASSQSYRDHEQYF,TGTGCCAGCAGCCAAAGTTACAGGGACCACGAGCAGTACTTC